Following are 27 T cell receptor beta chains from one sample sequenced in a study of cytomegalovirus exposure and HLA in healthy donors (dated by TCRdb to the late 2010s). The library was obtained by the immunoSEQ multiplex PCR assay. For the multiplex PCR, a mixture combining 60 forward primers for TCR Vbeta segments and 13 reverse primers for TCR Jbeta segments was used. Entries here come from immuneACCESS through TCRdb and include only in-frame sequences with V and J called. Some clones fail to appear in such tables; in the studies checked, an unresolved V gene covers under half of the shortfall, and the cause of the remainder is unknown. The sample table lists around 180,000 clones, roughly 80% of them with a count of one. The leading ten clones occupy nearly 2.5% of the sample. Sequencing was performed on PBMCs. These receptors were taken from a male donor in good health and CMV-seronegative.

The rearrangement links TRBV28 to TRBJ2-7; 9 nucleotides agree with TRBD1. Germline-derived CDR1 and CDR2 are MDHEN and SYDVKM. Losses at the gene ends were 5 bases for V and 2 bases for J; bases not matched to a gene: 10. This CDR3 has 16 residues. The CDR3 reads CASSTTGQGSPYEQYF. DNA for the CDR3: TGTGCCAGCAGTACGACGGGACAGGGCTCCCCCTACGAGCAGTACTTC.

This clone was observed a few times. The chain is built from TRBV5-6 and TRBJ2-7; TRBD2 is a possible D gene (6 bases). In germline, CDR1 is SGHDT, CDR2 YYEEEE. The V end was cut by 2 bases, the J end by 6 bases, with 15 bases between. The CDR3 length is 14 residues. CDR3 sequence (DNA): TGTGCCAGCAGCTTCTCGGGGTTGGAGGGCGAGCAGTACTTC. Translating it yields CASSFSGLEGEQYF.

This clone was observed a few times. The V gene is TRBV7-8, the J gene TRBJ2-2; maybe TRBD2 (5 bases). CDR1 and CDR2 from the germline V gene are SGHVS and FQNEAQ. The CDR3 loop spans 14 amino acids. Trimming cost V 10 bases and J 3 bases, with 15 bases left between them. CDR3 in amino acids: CANRRRRDTGELFF. The CDR3 nucleotides are TGTGCCAATAGGAGGAGGCGGGACACCGGGGAGCTGTTTTTT. Full variable domain (remainder filled in from reference TRBV7-8 and TRBJ2-2): GAGVSQSPRYKVAKRGQDVALRCDPISGHVSLFWYQQALGQGPEFLTYFQNEAQLDKSGLPSDRFFAERPEGSVSTLKIQRTQQEDSAVYLCANRRRRDTGELFFGEGSRLTVL.

CDR3 loop: CGCTPSPPYYEQYF. The CDR3 coding sequence is TGTGGCTGCACCCCCAGTCCCCCTTACTACGAGCAGTACTTC. The gene calls are TRBV5-8 and TRBJ2-7; D is unclear. This CDR3 spans 14 amino acids. Looked up from germline, CDR1 is SGHTS and CDR2 is YDEGEE.

The chain employs TRBV2 and TRBJ2-3; D may be TRBD2 (5 bases). V lost 6 bases and J lost 2, with 12 bases in between. Germline assignment: CDR1 SNHLY and CDR2 FYNNEI. The CDR3 loop spans 14 amino acids. This chain's CDR3 is CASRRAQVTDTQYF. The CDR3 DNA reads TGTGCCAGCAGGCGGGCCCAGGTCACAGATACGCAGTATTTT.

CDR3 sequence (DNA): TGTGCCAGTAGTATAGATCGAAGGGGGCCCCAGCCCCAGCATTTT. This sequence encodes CASSIDRRGPQPQHF. The rearrangement uses TRBV19 and TRBJ1-5; 7 bases agree with TRBD1. J lost 7 bases, V lost 0 bases, and 6 bases had no gene match. Per the germline V gene, CDR1 is LNHDA and CDR2 is SQIVND (reference sequence). This CDR3 contains 15 residues.

The chain couples TRBV27 to TRBJ2-2; 9 bases align to TRBD2. This CDR3 contains 18 residues. J lost 1 base, V lost 2 bases, and 8 bases had no gene match. Germline V gene lookup returns CDR1 MNHEY and CDR2 SMNVEV (reference sequence). CDR3 in DNA: TGTGCCAGCAGTTTAGCGGGAGGGATCCCGCTGAACACCGGGGAGCTGTTTTTT. It specifies CASSLAGGIPLNTGELFF.

This sequence joins TRBV9 and TRBJ2-7; the D gene is possibly TRBD2 (7 bases). Germline lookup yields CDR1 SGDLS and CDR2 YYNGEE. This CDR3 region has 14 residues. The V end was cut by 4 bases, the J end by 3 bases, with 14 bases between. CDR3 residues: CASSPGGVDYEQYF. The CDR3 DNA reads TGTGCCAGCAGCCCGGGGGGCGTGGACTACGAGCAGTACTTC.

This chain uses TRBV15 with TRBJ2-6; D might be TRBD1 (6 bases). The CDR3 is made up of 13 amino acids. CDR1 and CDR2 (germline): LNHNV, YYDKDF (reference sequence). The V and J ends lost 3 bases and 12 bases respectively, with 12 bases between them. CDR3 nucleotide sequence: TGTGCCACCAGCAGGGGTCAAGGGGGCGTCCTGACTTTC. Translated: CATSRGQGGVLTF. The whole variable domain, remainder taken from reference TRBV15 and TRBJ2-6, is DAMVIQNPRYQVTQFGKPVTLSCSQTLNHNVMYWYQQKSSQAPKLLFHYYDKDFNNEADTPDNFQSRRPNTSFCFLDIRSPGLGDTAMYLCATSRGQGGVLTFGAGSRLTVL.

The chain has TRBV5-1 and TRBJ2-7; TRBD1 matches at 11 bases. V lost 2 bases, J lost 2 bases, and 6 bases stayed unmatched. Looked up from germline, CDR1 is SGHRS and CDR2 is YFSETQ. The CDR3 sequence is 16 residues long. CDR3 sequence (DNA): TGCGCCAGCAGCTTTGGTACGGGACAGGGGGCCTACGAGCAGTACTTC. This encodes CASSFGTGQGAYEQYF.

In this sample, this clone turned up once. The chain links TRBV4-2 to TRBJ1-2; 11 nucleotides match TRBD1. The CDR3 is made up of 16 amino acids. V lost 0 bases and J lost 4; bases outside the gene matches: 4. Germline CDR1 and CDR2: LGHNA and YNFKEQ. CDR3 nucleotide sequence: TGTGCCAGCAGCCAAGATTCGGGACAGGGGGGCTATGGCTACACCTTC. Protein product: CASSQDSGQGGYGYTF.

The chain is built from TRBV29-1 and TRBJ1-1, with D possibly TRBD1 on 6 matching bases. Trimming took off 7 bases at V and 3 bases at J, with 15 bases between the two ends. The germline V gene has CDR1 SQVTM and CDR2 ANQGSEA. The CDR3 loop spans 13 amino acids. The CDR3 bases are TGCAGCGCCGAACAAGGGGGATACACTGAAGCTTTCTTT. It yields the protein CSAEQGGYTEAFF.

The chain has TRBV10-3 and TRBJ2-1, with 11 bases lining up with TRBD1. CDR1 and CDR2 from the germline V gene are ENHRY and SYGVKD. CDR3 length equals 14 residues. Trimming at V came to 4 bases and at J to 7 bases, leaving 3 bases not matched to a gene. The CDR3 protein is CAISVGTGGNEQFF. In DNA, the CDR3 is TGTGCCATCAGTGTTGGGACAGGGGGGAATGAGCAGTTCTTC.

In this sample, this clone turned up a few times. V is TRBV15 and J is TRBJ2-5; no firm D call. Germline CDR1 and CDR2: LNHNV and YYDKDF (reference sequence). Trimming took 1 base from V and 5 from J, leaving 8 bases between them. The CDR3 spans 13 residues. The CDR3 nucleotides are TGTGCCACCAGCAGAGGGAGTTGGGAGACCCAGTACTTC. It specifies CATSRGSWETQYF.

The chain carries TRBV6-4 and TRBJ2-2; 8 positions agree with TRBD2. The CDR3 spans 12 residues. The V and J ends lost 8 bases and 7 bases, in that order; junction bases with no gene match: 3. Germline CDR1 reads MRHNA; CDR2 reads SNTAGT. The CDR3 spells CASRGGNGELFF. In DNA form, the CDR3 reads TGTGCCAGCCGGGGGGGCAACGGGGAGCTGTTTTTT.

The genes are TRBV18 and TRBJ2-2, with D possibly TRBD2 on 7 matching bases. Germline CDR1 reads KGHSH; CDR2 reads LQKENI. This CDR3 contains 15 residues. With 2 bases removed from V and 4 bases from J, the gap between germline ends came to 11 bases. CDR3 bases: TGTGCCAGCTCACCAACGGCGGGGGCCACCGGGGAGCTGTTTTTT. Protein: CASSPTAGATGELFF. Looking up the rest from reference TRBV18 and TRBJ2-2 gives the full variable domain: NAGVMQNPRHLVRRRGQEARLRCSPMKGHSHVYWYRQLPEEGLKFMVYLQKENIIDESGMPKERFSAEFPKEGPSILRIQQVVRGDSAAYFCASSPTAGATGELFFGEGSRLTVL.

The V and J genes are TRBV6-1 and TRBJ2-5, with unresolved D. Trimming took 7 bases from V and 4 from J, leaving 4 bases between them. CDR3 size: 10 residues. Germline V gene data show CDR1 as MNHNS and CDR2 as SASEGT. The CDR3 reads CASKLETQYF. CDR3 nucleotides: TGTGCCAGCAAACTAGAGACCCAGTACTTC.

This clone was seen only a few times. The CDR3 coding sequence is TGTGCCAGCAGTGACAGATCTCGCACAGATACGCAGTATTTT. It encodes CASSDRSRTDTQYF. This rearrangement joins TRBV6-1 to TRBJ2-3; D call uncertain. Germline CDR1 reads MNHNS; CDR2 reads SASEGT. CDR3 length equals 14 residues. Trimming cost V 3 bases and J 1 base, with 8 bases left between them.

This chain joins TRBV27 and TRBJ2-7; D call uncertain. Germline V lookup: CDR1 MNHEY, CDR2 SMNVEV (reference sequence). This CDR3 has 13 amino acids. V shed 2 bases and J shed 4 bases, with 9 bases lying between them. CDR3 bases: TGTGCCAGCAGTTTACGGCGCGGATACGAGCAGTACTTC. Encoded protein: CASSLRRGYEQYF.

The V and J genes are TRBV28 and TRBJ1-5, with TRBD1 identical over 9 bases. The CDR3 totals 19 residues. V lost 4 bases to trimming and J lost 2 bases; unmatched junction nucleotides: 15. Germline V CDR1 and CDR2: MDHEN, SYDVKM. CDR3 sequence (DNA): TGTGCCAGCAGTTACCCTCCTGGGACAGGGCGTTTTCGCAATCAGCCCCAGCATTTT. Amino acid sequence: CASSYPPGTGRFRNQPQHF.

This clone was seen a handful of times. V gene TRBV7-2 combines with J gene TRBJ1-1, with 10 bases aligning to TRBD1. The V gene end was trimmed by 1 base and the J gene end by 1 base; junction bases not matched to a gene: 6. The V gene's germline CDR1 is SGHTA and CDR2 FQGNSA. The CDR3 has 17 amino acids. In DNA form, the CDR3 reads TGTGCCAGCAGCTTAGGCCCGGACAGGGGGTGGAACACTGAAGCTTTCTTT. Amino acid sequence: CASSLGPDRGWNTEAFF.

CDR3 region: CASSTKIRDRTFSGANVLTF. The CDR3 bases are TGTGCCAGTAGTACCAAGATCCGGGACAGGACTTTCTCTGGGGCCAACGTCCTGACTTTC. The rearrangement joins TRBV19 to TRBJ2-6; 8 bases are a match to TRBD1. The CDR3 runs 20 residues. Germline V gene sequence: CDR1 LNHDA, CDR2 SQIVND (reference sequence). The junction had 14 bases not matched to a gene; V was cut back by 4 bases and J by 0 bases.

The V and J genes are TRBV9 and TRBJ1-3; 8 bases are a match to TRBD1. Per germline, CDR1 SGDLS and CDR2 YYNGEE. This CDR3 is built from 15 residues. The junction had 3 bases not matched to a gene; V was cut back by 3 bases and J by 1 base. CDR3 sequence: CASSADRGSGNTIYF. The CDR3 region has the DNA TGTGCCAGCAGCGCCGACAGGGGATCTGGAAACACCATATATTTT.

A note on this clone: The junction and the germline gene differ at one end; a read error may be behind it. The CDR3: CSSSFGEETQYF. CDR3 in DNA: TGTTCCAGCAGCTTCGGGGAAGAGACCCAGTACTTC. The chain is built from TRBV7-9 and TRBJ2-5; tentative D call: TRBD2 (5 bases). This CDR3 is built from 12 residues. The V gene's germline CDR1 is SEHNR and CDR2 FQNEAQ (reference sequence).

The rearrangement links TRBV7-8 to TRBJ2-3; D unclear. Looked up from germline, CDR1 is SGHVS and CDR2 is FQNEAQ. The V end was cut by 4 bases, the J end by 0 bases, with 8 bases between. CDR3 size: 14 residues. The CDR3 region is CASSSLTSTDTQYF. CDR3 in DNA: TGTGCCAGCAGCTCCCTGACTAGCACAGATACGCAGTATTTT.

The J gene is TRBJ2-1, the V gene TRBV7-9; 7 bases fit TRBD1. This CDR3 spans 16 amino acids. Per germline, CDR1 SEHNR and CDR2 FQNEAQ (reference sequence). V dropped 5 bases and J dropped 4; count of bases not matched to a gene: 11. In DNA, the CDR3 is TGTGCCAGCAGCAACTACAGGGGTGTTTTGTACAATGAGCAGTTCTTC. This encodes CASSNYRGVLYNEQFF.

This chain joins TRBV25-1 and TRBJ2-2; D remains unclear. CDR3 size: 15 residues. Trimming stripped 3 bases from V and 8 bases from J, with 16 bases between. Germline CDR1 is MGHDK and CDR2 is SYGVNS. This CDR3 is CASSDPQRGLGELFF. CDR3 DNA sequence: TGTGCCAGCAGTGACCCCCAGCGAGGTCTTGGGGAGCTGTTTTTT.